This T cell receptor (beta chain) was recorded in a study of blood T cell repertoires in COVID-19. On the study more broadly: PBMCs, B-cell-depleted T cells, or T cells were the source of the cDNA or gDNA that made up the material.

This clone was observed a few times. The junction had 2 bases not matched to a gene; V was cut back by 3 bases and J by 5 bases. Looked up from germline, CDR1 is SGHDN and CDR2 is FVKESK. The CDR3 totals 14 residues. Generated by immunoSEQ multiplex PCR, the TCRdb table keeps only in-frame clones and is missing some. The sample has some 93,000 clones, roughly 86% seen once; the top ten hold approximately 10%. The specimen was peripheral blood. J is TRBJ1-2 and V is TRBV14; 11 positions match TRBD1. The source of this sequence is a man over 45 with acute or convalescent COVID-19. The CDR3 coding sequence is TGTGCCAGCAGCCAGGACAGGGGGCCTTATGGCTACACCTTC. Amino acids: CASSQDRGPYGYTF.